This T cell receptor (beta chain) was obtained from a study of OX40 agonist ivuxolimab in advanced cancers. Study-wide background: Ivuxolimab was delivered to patients intravenously every 2 weeks at doses spanning 0.01 to 10 mg/kg. Among those treated, three patients had partial responses, one with hepatocellular carcinoma and two with cutaneous melanoma. Study-wide points: The study did not work out the antigen specificity of the expanded peripheral T cells. Averaged across samples, CD8+ T cells carried more expanded clones than CD4+ did.

TCRdb keeps only in-frame clones here, not all; method: immunoSEQ multiplex PCR. The table lists about 58,000 clones, around four fifths of them singletons. Of note for this clone: Its specificity is unknown.

Trimming pared 2 bases from V and 3 bases from J, leaving 14 bases between. This CDR3 is 15 amino acids long. The germline V gene encodes CDR1 SGHDT and CDR2 YYEEEE. The V call is TRBV5-6, the J call TRBJ1-1, with D possibly matching TRBD1 (5 bases). The sequence came from an adult with an advanced solid tumor such as melanoma, head and neck, liver or kidney cancer. Sample: CD4+ or CD8+ T cells sorted from blood, taken in a trial of the OX40 agonist ivuxolimab. This CDR3 reads CASSFGGTRDTEAFF. CDR3 coding DNA: TGTGCCAGCAGCTTTGGGGGGACGAGGGACACTGAAGCTTTCTTT.